Sequencing of this T cell receptor (beta chain) was carried out in a study of blood T cell repertoires in COVID-19. Turning to the study itself: Sites across the United States, Italy and Spain contributed samples from acute and convalescent COVID-19. PBMCs, B-cell-depleted T cells, or T cells provided the cDNA or gDNA that made up the material.

How the authors handled the data: Counts of nucleated cells, estimated from reference gene primer amplification, were obtained. Profiled with immunoSEQ multiplex PCR; TCRdb holds only in-frame clones, not every one. V, J and clone size were drawn from that table, and D and trimming were deduced from the DNA. The data contain some 95,000 clones, around 90% of them seen just once; the ten biggest clones take up approximately 2.2%. The germline gives CDR1 SGHNT, CDR2 YYREEE (reference sequence). V shed 0 bases and J 2 bases; nucleotides not matched to a gene: 5. This CDR3 is 16 amino acids long. Sequenced sample: peripheral blood. V usage is TRBV5-4 and J usage is TRBJ2-5, with TRBD2 identical over 9 bases. The receptor's source is a human donor with active COVID-19. The donor label of this sample is uncertain. This chain's CDR3 is CASSLGRGGPQETQYF. DNA for the CDR3: TGTGCCAGCAGCTTGGGGCGGGGGGGCCCTCAAGAGACCCAGTACTTC.